The next 25 T cell receptor beta chains were all read from a single sample in a study of follicular helper T cells after annual influenza vaccination. Profiling relied on immunoSEQ multiplex PCR, and the TCRdb table lists in-frame clones only, not all of them. The data hold 9,300 or so clones, with roughly four fifths observed a single time. Time point reported: 2015-2016 season, pre-vaccination. Sequencing was performed on CXCR5+ CD38- circulating T follicular helper cells from blood, taken on the day of influenza vaccination. Subset: circulating Tfh, non-naive CD4+CXCR5+PD-1+ (ICOS+CD38+ or ICOS-CD38-). The receptors were gathered from an adult who received the influenza vaccine.

The V and J genes are TRBV15 and TRBJ2-1; 11 bases fit TRBD2. The CDR3 sequence is 17 residues long. The germline V gene has CDR1 LNHNV and CDR2 YYDKDF (reference sequence). The V and J ends lost 2 bases and 4 bases, in that order; junction bases with no gene match: 7. CDR3 residues: CATSRPKTSGIYNEQFF. The CDR3 bases are TGTGCCACCAGCAGACCCAAGACTAGCGGGATTTACAATGAGCAGTTCTTC.

The V call is TRBV6-6, the J call TRBJ1-2; D is uncertain. CDR1 MNHNY and CDR2 SVGAGI come from the germline V gene (reference sequence). This CDR3 comprises 14 residues. V lost 0 bases and J lost 2, with 7 bases in between. In DNA form, the CDR3 reads TGTGCCAGCAGTTACTCTGGCGGGAACTATGGCTACACCTTC. Translated: CASSYSGGNYGYTF.

The genes are TRBV27 and TRBJ2-3; the match to TRBD2 covers 9 bases. The V gene end was trimmed by 2 bases and the J gene end by 4 bases; junction bases not matched to a gene: 7. The germline V gene encodes CDR1 MNHEY and CDR2 SMNVEV (reference sequence). This CDR3 has 16 amino acids. For the CDR3, the DNA is TGTGCCAGCAGTTTAATGGGCGGGAGGGCCGCAGATACGCAGTATTTT. Its translation: CASSLMGGRAADTQYF.

V usage is TRBV28 and J usage is TRBJ1-1, with D possibly matching TRBD1 (5 bases). With 8 bases removed from V and 0 bases from J, the gap between germline ends came to 16 bases. The CDR3 is made up of 15 amino acids. Germline V lookup: CDR1 MDHEN, CDR2 SYDVKM. CDR3 nucleotide sequence: TGTGCCAGCCTACCCGGATCAGGGATGAACACTGAAGCTTTCTTT. Amino acid sequence: CASLPGSGMNTEAFF.

This clone has a handful of counts. V and J are TRBV7-2 and TRBJ1-1; no clear D. Germline values: CDR1 SGHTA, CDR2 FQGNSA. The CDR3 runs to 14 residues. The V end was cut by 1 base, the J end by 6 bases, with 12 bases between. Here the CDR3 DNA reads TGTGCCAGCAGCTTAGATTCGGGGAGGCCTGAAGCTTTCTTT. It codes for CASSLDSGRPEAFF.

The V gene is TRBV5-1, the J gene TRBJ2-2; 7 bases align to TRBD2. The length of the CDR3 is 14 residues. Germline-derived CDR1 and CDR2 are SGHRS and YFSETQ. The ends lost 4 bases at V and 6 bases at J; junction bases unmatched: 6. DNA for the CDR3: TGCGCCAGCAGCAAAACTAGCGCCCCCGGGGAGCTGTTTTTT. Residues: CASSKTSAPGELFF.

V gene TRBV19 combines with J gene TRBJ2-3, with D perhaps given as TRBD1 or TRBD2 (5 bases each). The CDR3 runs 15 residues. The V gene lost 7 bases and the J gene lost 0 bases, with 14 bases spanning the gap. Germline V gene data show CDR1 as LNHDA and CDR2 as SQIVND (reference sequence). CDR3 nucleotides: TGTGCCAGTACGAACCCCCGGGACAGCACAGATACGCAGTATTTT. Its protein product is CASTNPRDSTDTQYF.

The rearrangement joins TRBV5-8 to TRBJ1-5, with 7 bases aligning to TRBD1. The germline gives CDR1 SGHTS, CDR2 YDEGEE. V was clipped by 4 bases and J by 4 bases; unmatched bases: 5. This CDR3 has 14 residues. The CDR3 spells CASSGDSYNQPQHF. For the CDR3, the DNA is TGTGCCAGCAGCGGGGACAGTTATAATCAGCCCCAGCATTTT.

The chain links TRBV5-6 to TRBJ1-3; D remains unclear. CDR3 size: 16 residues. Looked up from germline, CDR1 is SGHDT and CDR2 is YYEEEE. The V and J ends lost 5 bases and 0 bases respectively, with 15 bases between them. CDR3: CASSGPAAYSGNTIYF. The CDR3 DNA sequence: TGTGCCAGCAGTGGGCCAGCTGCCTACTCTGGAAACACCATATATTTT.

This chain uses TRBV6-5 with TRBJ1-1; D perhaps matches TRBD1 (5 bases). Trimming removed 5 bases at V and 2 bases at J, with 12 bases between. The CDR3 sequence is 14 residues long. CDR1 is MNHEY and CDR2 is SVGAGI in the germline V gene. The CDR3: CASSRGLPNTEAFF. CDR3 sequence (DNA): TGTGCCAGCAGTCGGGGACTGCCCAACACTGAAGCTTTCTTT.

The rearrangement links TRBV2 to TRBJ2-1; 7 nucleotides match TRBD2. V lost 4 bases, J lost 6 bases, and 0 bases stayed unmatched. The CDR3 runs to 12 residues. Germline V gene sequence: CDR1 SNHLY, CDR2 FYNNEI. This CDR3 is CASSGGGNEQFF. In DNA, the CDR3 is TGTGCCAGCAGTGGGGGGGGCAATGAGCAGTTCTTC.

This clone was seen a handful of times. This sequence joins TRBV6-6 and TRBJ1-5, with D possibly being TRBD1 (5 bases). V was trimmed by 7 bases and J by 1 base, leaving 14 bases between them. This CDR3 region has 15 residues. The germline gives CDR1 MNHNY, CDR2 SVGAGI (reference sequence). The CDR3 DNA reads as TGTGCCAGCACAGGGTCCGGGGGGAGCAATCAGCCCCAGCATTTT. Amino acids: CASTGSGGSNQPQHF.

J is TRBJ1-2 and V is TRBV28, with TRBD1 matching 7 bases. V lost 8 bases and J lost 2; bases outside the gene matches: 2. This CDR3 has 12 amino acids. Germline V gives CDR1 MDHEN, CDR2 SYDVKM. The CDR3, as DNA: TGTGCCAGCTCGGGACAGAACTATGGCTACACCTTC. Amino acid sequence: CASSGQNYGYTF.

The V gene is TRBV4-3, the J gene TRBJ2-5; 7 positions agree with TRBD2. V trimming: 0 bases; J trimming: 9 bases; junction bases outside the gene matches: 10. Germline CDR1 LGHNA, CDR2 YSLEER. CDR3 size: 15 residues. For the CDR3, the DNA is TGCGCCAGCAGCCAAGAAGCTAGCGGCCTTGTGGCCCAGTACTTC. Its translation: CASSQEASGLVAQYF.

The chain combines TRBV18 with TRBJ2-3; D might be TRBD1 (6 bases). The CDR3 spans 14 residues. Per germline, CDR1 KGHSH and CDR2 LQKENI. Trimming took off 6 bases at V and 0 bases at J, with 10 bases between the two ends. CDR3 protein: CASSGTRSTDTQYF. CDR3 bases: TGTGCCAGCTCCGGGACACGAAGCACAGATACGCAGTATTTT.

The CDR3 DNA follows: TGTGCCAGCAGCAAGGGGGGGAAGAGCACAGATACGCAGTATTTT. Its protein is CASSKGGKSTDTQYF. This chain joins TRBV7-3 and TRBJ2-3; D may be TRBD2 (7 bases). Trimming stripped 5 bases from V and 0 bases from J, with 12 bases between. This CDR3 is 15 amino acids long. Germline-derived CDR1 and CDR2 are SGHTA and FQGTGA.

This chain connects TRBV5-4 to TRBJ1-1; no firm D call. The CDR3 is 13 residues long. The germline gives CDR1 SGHNT, CDR2 YYREEE (reference sequence). V was shortened by 1 base and J by 1 base, with 5 bases between the two germline ends. The CDR3 is CASSLWENTEAFF. CDR3 DNA: TGTGCCAGCAGCTTGTGGGAGAACACTGAAGCTTTCTTT.

The V call is TRBV2, the J call TRBJ1-1; D unresolved. The CDR3 loop spans 14 amino acids. The ends were cut back, 2 bases at V and 0 bases at J, with 7 bases in the middle. Germline-derived CDR1 and CDR2 are SNHLY and FYNNEI. This CDR3 reads CASSEHGMNTEAFF. DNA of the CDR3: TGTGCCAGCAGTGAACACGGTATGAACACTGAAGCTTTCTTT.

The V gene is TRBV14, the J gene TRBJ2-1; a possible D gene is TRBD1 (6 bases). V lost 1 base, J lost 9 bases, and 25 bases lay in between. Germline loops: CDR1 SGHDN, CDR2 FVKESK. There are 18 residues in the CDR3. The CDR3 loop is CASSQGLISGALRSEQFF. CDR3 nucleotides: TGTGCCAGCAGCCAAGGTTTAATCTCAGGGGCCCTTAGGAGTGAGCAGTTCTTC.

The chain has TRBV6-1 and TRBJ1-5; D unresolved. The CDR3 length is 12 residues. CDR1 is MNHNS and CDR2 is SASEGT in the germline V gene. The V end was cut by 4 bases, the J end by 5 bases, with 6 bases between. For the CDR3, the DNA is TGTGCCAGCAGTGCCTGGGATCAGCCCCAGCATTTT. Translated, it gives CASSAWDQPQHF.

The CDR3 nucleotides are TGTGCCAGCAGTGGGCGGACAGGCAATCAGCCCCAGCATTTT. Its protein product is CASSGRTGNQPQHF. The rearrangement joins TRBV2 to TRBJ1-5; a possible D gene is TRBD1 (6 bases). This CDR3 region has 14 residues. V lost 4 bases and J 2 bases, leaving 9 bases between the germline ends. The germline gives CDR1 SNHLY, CDR2 FYNNEI.

The chain's CDR3 is CASSPNSPRLGDTQYF. CDR3 coding DNA: TGTGCCAGCTCACCCAATAGCCCCCGGCTTGGGGATACGCAGTATTTT. The chain carries TRBV18 and TRBJ2-3, with D hard to call. Trimming took off 3 bases at V and 6 bases at J, with 19 bases between the two ends. Germline V gene sequence: CDR1 KGHSH, CDR2 LQKENI. This CDR3 has 16 amino acids. The full variable domain, rest sourced from reference TRBV18 and TRBJ2-3, is NAGVMQNPRHLVRRRGQEARLRCSPMKGHSHVYWYRQLPEEGLKFMVYLQKENIIDESGMPKERFSAEFPKEGPSILRIQQVVRGDSAAYFCASSPNSPRLGDTQYFGPGTRLTVL.

The gene calls are TRBV6-1 and TRBJ2-1; TRBD2 agrees at 7 bases. V shed 6 bases, J shed 8 bases, and the junction held 4 bases outside the gene matches. There are 12 residues in the CDR3. Germline V gene data show CDR1 as MNHNS and CDR2 as SASEGT. The CDR3 region has the DNA TGTGCCAGCAGGCCGGCGGGAGATGAGCAGTTCTTC. Translation: CASRPAGDEQFF.

V and J are TRBV29-1 and TRBJ1-5; 8 nucleotides align to TRBD1. Germline V lookup: CDR1 SQVTM, CDR2 ANQGSEA. The length of the CDR3 is 13 residues. With V trimmed by 6 bases and J by 2 bases, 3 bases remained unmatched. The CDR3 loop reads CSVGTGGNQPQHF. Here the CDR3 DNA reads TGCAGCGTAGGGACAGGCGGCAATCAGCCCCAGCATTTT.

J is TRBJ1-1 and V is TRBV7-3; 7 bases line up with TRBD1. This CDR3 is built from 13 residues. V was clipped by 5 bases and J by 5 bases; unmatched bases: 5. Germline loops: CDR1 SGHTA, CDR2 FQGTGA. CDR3 region: CASSAGQRTEAFF. DNA for the CDR3: TGTGCCAGCAGCGCGGGACAGAGGACTGAAGCTTTCTTT.